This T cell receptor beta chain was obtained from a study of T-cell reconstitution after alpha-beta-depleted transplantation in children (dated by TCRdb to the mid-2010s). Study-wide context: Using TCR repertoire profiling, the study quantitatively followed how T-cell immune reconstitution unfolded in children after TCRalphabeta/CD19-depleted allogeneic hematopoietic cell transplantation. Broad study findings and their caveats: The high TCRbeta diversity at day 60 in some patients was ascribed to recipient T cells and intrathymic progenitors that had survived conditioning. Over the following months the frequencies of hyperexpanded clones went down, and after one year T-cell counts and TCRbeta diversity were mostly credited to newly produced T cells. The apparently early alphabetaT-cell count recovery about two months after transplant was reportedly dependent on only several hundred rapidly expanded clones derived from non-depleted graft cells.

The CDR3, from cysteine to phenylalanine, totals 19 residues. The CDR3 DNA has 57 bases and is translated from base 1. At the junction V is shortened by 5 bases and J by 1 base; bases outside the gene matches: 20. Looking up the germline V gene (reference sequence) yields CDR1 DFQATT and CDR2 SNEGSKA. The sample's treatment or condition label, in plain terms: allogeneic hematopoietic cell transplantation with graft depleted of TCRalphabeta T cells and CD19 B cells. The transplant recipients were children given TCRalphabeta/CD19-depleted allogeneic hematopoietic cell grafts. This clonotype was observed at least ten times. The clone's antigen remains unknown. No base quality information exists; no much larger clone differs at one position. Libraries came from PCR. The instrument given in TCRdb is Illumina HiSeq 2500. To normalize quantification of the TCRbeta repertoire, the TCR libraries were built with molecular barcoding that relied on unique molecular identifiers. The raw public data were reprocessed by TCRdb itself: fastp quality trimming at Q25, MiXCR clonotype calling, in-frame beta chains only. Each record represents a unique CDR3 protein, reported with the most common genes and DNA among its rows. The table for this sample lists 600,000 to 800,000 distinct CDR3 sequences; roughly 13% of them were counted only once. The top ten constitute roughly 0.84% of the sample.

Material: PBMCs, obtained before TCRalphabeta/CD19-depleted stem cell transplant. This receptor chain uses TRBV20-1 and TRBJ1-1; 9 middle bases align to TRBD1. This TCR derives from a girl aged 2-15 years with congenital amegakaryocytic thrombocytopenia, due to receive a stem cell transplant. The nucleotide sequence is TGCAGTGCTGTGGGGACAGGGATTCCCAGGGCTTCCCCGAACACTGAAGCTTTCTTT. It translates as CSAVGTGIPRASPNTEAFF.